These 19 T cell receptor beta chains were all obtained from the same sample, sequenced in a study of blood T cells in healthy people across ages. It was with a sample-barcoded 5' primer and a J-beta primer mix that a second PCR of roughly 7 to 12 cycles was run. TCRdb re-analysed the 5' RACE reads in MiXCR, keeping a single row per CDR3 protein. This repertoire shows approximately 1.5 million distinct CDR3 sequences, about 35% found once; its top ten account for approximately 10%. Sequenced material: blood. The receptor set was obtained from a woman aged 30 to 39 in good health.

This clonotype came up a few times. The chain combines TRBV25-1 with TRBJ2-1; D is unclear. Trimming stripped 3 bases from V and 6 bases from J, with 9 bases between. The CDR3 loop spans 13 amino acids. CDR1 and CDR2 from the germline V gene are MGHDK and SYGVNS. The CDR3 nucleotides read TGTGCCAGCAGTGATAGGGTTCCCAATGAGCAGTTCTTC. Translation gives CASSDRVPNEQFF. Complete variable domain (other parts from reference TRBV25-1 and TRBJ2-1): EADIYQTPRYLVIGTGKKITLECSQTMGHDKMYWYQQDPGMELHLIHYSYGVNSTEKGDLSSESTVSRIRTEHFPLTLESARPSHTSQYLCASSDRVPNEQFFGPGTRLTVL.

This clonotype was found a few times. The chain carries TRBV3-1 and TRBJ2-7; 8 nucleotides match TRBD2. Germline trimming cut 4 bases from V and 4 bases from J; bases unmatched to any gene: 3. Germline CDR1 is LGHDT and CDR2 is YNNKEL (reference sequence). The CDR3 spans 13 residues. The CDR3 protein is CASSPGLEYEQYF. The CDR3 DNA is TGTGCCAGCAGCCCGGGACTAGAGTACGAGCAGTACTTC.

The rearrangement joins TRBV20-1 to TRBJ2-1; the match to TRBD1 covers 8 bases. V was pared by 4 bases and J by 4 bases, with 12 bases of the junction left unmatched. This CDR3 region has 16 residues. Germline V gene data show CDR1 as DFQATT and CDR2 as SNEGSKA (reference sequence). This CDR3 reads CSAKGQTGVGYNEQFF. CDR3 DNA sequence: TGCAGTGCTAAGGGGCAGACAGGGGTGGGATACAATGAGCAGTTCTTC.

The table lists this clonotype with a few counts. This sequence joins TRBV14 and TRBJ2-1; tentatively, D is TRBD1 (6 bases). The CDR3 length is 18 residues. Trimming took off 1 base at V and 0 bases at J, with 16 bases between the two ends. Per germline, CDR1 SGHDN and CDR2 FVKESK. The CDR3 reads CASSQADSYLYSYNEQFF. CDR3 DNA sequence: TGTGCCAGCAGCCAAGCGGACAGCTATCTATACTCCTACAATGAGCAGTTCTTC.

The chain carries TRBV5-6 and TRBJ1-2, with TRBD1 matching 7 bases. V was pared by 3 bases and J by 2 bases, with 7 bases of the junction left unmatched. The CDR3 loop spans 15 amino acids. Germline V CDR1 and CDR2: SGHDT, YYEEEE. The CDR3 sequence is CASSWRQGWNYGYTF. The CDR3 nucleotides are TGTGCCAGCAGCTGGAGACAGGGTTGGAACTATGGCTACACCTTC.

Comments on this clonotype: One junction end does not reproduce the germline sequence, and a read error may be involved. The chain uses TRBV7-3 and TRBJ2-7; D may be TRBD2 (5 bases). The J call is in doubt because the DNA end fits TRBJ2-5 better. The CDR3 is 14 amino acids. Germline V lookup: CDR1 SGHTA, CDR2 FQGTGA. The CDR3 spells CAGSVSGNDETQYF. Written as DNA, the CDR3 is TGTGCCGGCAGCGTCTCGGGAAATGATGAGACCCAGTACTTC.

The chain joins TRBV14 to TRBJ2-5; a weak D match, TRBD1 (6 bases). V was shortened by 0 bases and J by 10 bases, with 9 bases between the two germline ends. The germline V gene encodes CDR1 SGHDN and CDR2 FVKESK. This CDR3 is 12 amino acids long. Here the CDR3 reads CASSQDRRGQYF. The CDR3 nucleotides are TGTGCCAGCAGCCAAGATCGCAGGGGCCAGTACTTC. The full variable domain, completed using reference TRBV14 and TRBJ2-5, is EAGVTQFPSHSVIEKGQTVTLRCDPISGHDNLYWYRRVMGKEIKFLLHFVKESKQDESGMPNNRFLAERTGGTYSTLKVQPAELEDSGVYFCASSQDRRGQYFGPGTRLLVL.

This clonotype has at least ten counts. This chain uses TRBV29-1 with TRBJ2-5; D is unclear. The CDR3 is made up of 13 amino acids. With 4 bases removed from V and 1 base from J, the gap between germline ends came to 10 bases. CDR1 is SQVTM and CDR2 is ANQGSEA in the germline V gene. CDR3 bases: TGCAGCGTTGTCCCGGGCCCCCAAGAGACCCAGTACTTC. Amino acids: CSVVPGPQETQYF.

This chain uses TRBV4-1 with TRBJ1-4; D might be TRBD1 (5 bases). There are 15 residues in the CDR3. Trimming took off 0 bases at V and 8 bases at J, with 13 bases between the two ends. Germline-derived CDR1 and CDR2 are MGHRA and YSYEKL. The chain's CDR3 is CASSQESQGGEKLFF. The CDR3 DNA reads TGCGCCAGCAGCCAAGAAAGCCAGGGAGGGGAAAAACTGTTTTTT.

The chain carries TRBV7-2 and TRBJ2-3; TRBD2 is a possible D gene (6 bases). The CDR3 length is 15 residues. CDR1 is SGHTA and CDR2 is FQGNSA in the germline V gene. V lost 5 bases and J lost 7, with 19 bases in between. The CDR3 DNA reads TGTGCCAGCAGCCCTACCTCGGGGACTCCTAATACGCAGTATTTT. Its translation is CASSPTSGTPNTQYF.

This chain joins TRBV28 and TRBJ2-3; TRBD2 matches at 7 bases. The CDR3 is made up of 16 amino acids. Germline CDR1 is MDHEN and CDR2 is SYDVKM. V lost 5 bases, J lost 0 bases, and 8 bases stayed unmatched. CDR3 region: CASSPLLGGSTDTQYF. The CDR3 DNA follows: TGTGCCAGCAGTCCCCTTCTGGGGGGGAGCACAGATACGCAGTATTTT.

The chain joins TRBV7-2 to TRBJ2-3; TRBD2 agrees at 9 bases. This CDR3 contains 17 residues. The germline gives CDR1 SGHTA, CDR2 FQGNSA. Trimming cost V 5 bases and J 5 bases; bases outside gene matches: 14. As DNA, the CDR3 is TGTGCCAGCAGCCCTCTGAGAATTAGCGGGAGAGTAGATACGCAGTATTTT. It is translated as CASSPLRISGRVDTQYF.

This chain uses TRBV7-2 with TRBJ1-5; unclear D gene. Per the germline V gene, CDR1 is SGHTA and CDR2 is FQGNSA. The CDR3 has 14 amino acids. V lost 5 bases, J lost 3 bases, and 11 bases lay in between. The CDR3 DNA is TGTGCCAGCAGCGTTATCGGACCCAATCAGCCCCAGCATTTT. Its protein product is CASSVIGPNQPQHF.

A few counts support this clonotype. The chain carries TRBV10-1 and TRBJ1-5, with 7 bases aligning to TRBD1. The CDR3 has 13 amino acids. Germline trimming cut 7 bases from V and 6 bases from J; bases unmatched to any gene: 6. Per the germline V gene, CDR1 is WNHNN and CDR2 is SYGVQD (reference sequence). The CDR3 loop is CASTDRAGQPQHF. CDR3 sequence (DNA): TGCGCCAGCACCGACAGGGCCGGTCAGCCCCAGCATTTT.

V is TRBV28 and J is TRBJ2-7; no firm D call. Germline-derived CDR1 and CDR2 are MDHEN and SYDVKM. V lost 6 bases to trimming and J lost 12 bases, with 21 bases between them. The CDR3 spans 13 residues. The CDR3 bases are TGTGCCAGCAGCACCATTAGGGTACCTCGGTGGTACTTC. Translation gives CASSTIRVPRWYF.

Only a few counts were recorded for this clonotype. The rearrangement joins TRBV20-1 to TRBJ1-1; no reliable D call. Germline V CDR1 and CDR2: DFQATT, SNEGSKA (reference sequence). The length of the CDR3 is 12 residues. Trimming cost V 5 bases and J 0 bases, with 7 bases left between them. DNA for the CDR3: TGCAGTGCTCTGTCTTTGAACACTGAAGCTTTCTTT. Translated, it gives CSALSLNTEAFF.

As for this clonotype: A much larger clone sits a single nucleotide away, making a read error possible. The rearrangement uses TRBV3-1 and TRBJ2-5, with TRBD2 matching 8 bases. The J call may be incorrect, as the DNA end agrees better with TRBJ2-7. Germline loops: CDR1 LGHDT, CDR2 YNNKEL (reference sequence). The CDR3 totals 15 residues. CDR3 DNA: TGTGCCAGCAGTCTTACTAGCGGAGTCTCCTGCGAGCAGTACTTC. Translating gives CASSLTSGVSCEQYF.

CDR3 sequence reads: CASSLPYSPLHF. The CDR3 DNA is TGTGCCAGCAGCCTCCCATATTCACCCCTCCACTTT. The rearrangement uses TRBV13 and TRBJ1-6; D not resolved. Trimming shortened V by 5 bases and J by 8 bases, and 7 bases separated the two germline ends. Germline CDR1 PRHDT, CDR2 FYEKMQ (reference sequence). CDR3 length: 12 amino acids.

Details on this clonotype: Sequence at one end of the junction differs from germline and may be a read error. This chain uses TRBV20-1 with TRBJ2-1; TRBD2 agrees at 9 bases. Germline-derived CDR1 and CDR2 are DFQATT and SNEGSKA (reference sequence). This CDR3 is built from 16 residues. The CDR3: CSARGVREGPWNERFF. DNA for the CDR3: TGCAGTGCTAGAGGGGTGCGGGAGGGCCCTTGGAATGAGCGGTTCTTC.